This T cell receptor beta chain originates from a study of regulatory T cells in long-lasting Graves disease. The study's findings and limits: Tissue studied was limited to peripheral blood, excluding thyroid tissue. It was possible that the small sample size reduced accuracy.

The sample's time point: persistent/refractory GD, antithyroid drugs over 5 years with positive TRAb. PBMCs were the source of the RNA used for TCR sequencing. On this clonotype itself: Its specificity is unknown.

Arm-PCR of CDR3 regions with iRepertoire HTBI primers generated TCR beta libraries. TCRdb re-analysed the multiplex PCR reads in MiXCR, keeping a single row per CDR3 protein. The repertoire holds about 400,000 distinct CDR3 sequences, with under 25% as singletons. Source: peripheral blood mononuclear cells (PBMCs), taken when the disease was refractory, from a patient treated with antithyroid drugs. The sequence was obtained from a female donor with Graves disease.

The CDR3 DNA reads as TGTGCCATCAGTGGGGCCGGGACAGGGAGGACTGAAGCTTTCTTT. It codes for CAISGAGTGRTEAFF. This rearrangement joins TRBV10-3 to TRBJ1-1; 9 bases are a match to TRBD1. Germline V gives CDR1 ENHRY, CDR2 SYGVKD. V was pared by 4 bases and J by 5 bases, with 8 bases of the junction left unmatched. This CDR3 has 15 amino acids.